The clone carrying this T cell receptor (beta chain) showed up many times. Its cognate antigen is unknown. The CDR3 has 19 residues. Per germline, CDR1 SGHRS and CDR2 YFSETQ. V lost 0 bases to trimming and J lost 0 bases; unmatched junction nucleotides: 6. This sample was taken from a study of type 1 regulatory T cells. Study-level background: An in vitro protocol generated T-allo10, a Tr1-enriched, alloantigen-specific CD4 T cell product.

TCRdb re-derived calls from the reads in MiXCR, one entry per CDR3 protein. In the table there are some 20,000 distinct CDR3 sequences, roughly 50% of which are singletons. The chain uses TRBV5-1 and TRBJ2-1, with 13 bases identical to TRBD2. This clonotype originated in a human donor in good health. The sequencing sample was made of cultured T cells, either the whole culture or a sorted T cell fraction (not recorded which). The DNA of the CDR3 is TGCGCCAGCAGCTTGGCCTTACTAGCGGGGGGGAGCTCCTACAATGAGCAGTTCTTC. Amino acids: CASSLALLAGGSSYNEQFF. Looking up the rest from reference TRBV5-1 and TRBJ2-1 gives the full variable domain: KAGVTQTPRYLIKTRGQQVTLSCSPISGHRSVSWYQQTPGQGLQFLFEYFSETQRNKGNFPGRFSGRQFSNSRSEMNVSTLELGDSALYLCASSLALLAGGSSYNEQFFGPGTRLTVL.